Detailed here is one T cell receptor beta chain. Its antigen is undetermined. V was cut by 5 bases and J by 4 bases, with 17 bases left in between. From germline, CDR1 is MNHEY and CDR2 SVGAGI. The length of the CDR3 is 15 residues. Treatment denoted: around 19 received Ad26.COV2.S at low or high dose, single or two shots; about 5 received placebo; per-sample allocation not given. After the first vaccine or placebo injection, samples were drawn on day 63. An adult of 18-55 years in Boston served as donor. These data come from a study of Ad26.COV2.S vaccination and SARS-CoV-2 variants. General study results and limits: Vaccine and placebo recipients had comparable breadth of non-spike TCRs. Greater spike-specific TCR breadth was seen in vaccine recipients than in placebo recipients.

TCRdb keeps only in-frame clones here, not all; method: immunoSEQ multiplex PCR. This sample carries 350,000 to 400,000 clones, roughly 90% of them seen once, and the ten largest clones take 1.5% to 2%. This TCR was sampled from a person between 18 and 59 years old who received the Ad26.COV2.S COVID-19 vaccine or a placebo. The chain combines TRBV6-5 with TRBJ1-1, with D perhaps TRBD1 (6 bases). Sequenced here: peripheral blood, sampled in a trial of Ad26.COV2.S vaccine versus placebo. The CDR3 loop reads CASSNHRGRPTEAFF. CDR3 DNA: TGTGCCAGCAGTAACCACCGGGGGCGGCCCACTGAAGCTTTCTTT.